This passage covers 21 T cell receptor beta chains from one sample sequenced in a study of cytotoxic CD8 clonotypes in ibrutinib-treated CLL. Sequenced by immunoSEQ multiplex PCR; TCRdb stores in-frame clones only, minus some. The table has 190,000 or so clones, 55% to 85% seen once; the top ten hold 10% to 15%. Source: PBMCs, taken after 24 months of ibrutinib treatment. All receptors come from a human donor with chronic lymphocytic leukemia.

The chain uses TRBV18 and TRBJ1-1; D is unresolved. The germline gives CDR1 KGHSH, CDR2 LQKENI. This CDR3 spans 14 amino acids. Trimming took 1 base from V and 5 from J, leaving 11 bases between them. The CDR3 DNA reads TGTGCCAGCTCACCACTTTTTGGCCGAACTGAAGCTTTCTTT. Its translation: CASSPLFGRTEAFF.

The chain uses TRBV5-1 and TRBJ2-5; D tentatively reads TRBD1 or TRBD2 (5 bases each). Germline values: CDR1 SGHRS, CDR2 YFSETQ. This CDR3 is built from 13 residues. Trimming cost V 3 bases and J 2 bases, with 8 bases left between them. The CDR3 sequence is CASSSGTQETQYF. The CDR3, as DNA: TGCGCCAGCAGCTCCGGGACGCAAGAGACCCAGTACTTC.

The table lists this clone with a count of one. The CDR3 reads CASSPSDDTGELFF. The CDR3 region has the DNA TGTGCCAGCAGCCCCTCGGACGACACCGGGGAGCTGTTTTTT. The chain links TRBV7-8 to TRBJ2-2; D remains ambiguous. With 5 bases removed from V and 3 bases from J, the gap between germline ends came to 10 bases. The germline gives CDR1 SGHVS, CDR2 FQNEAQ. The CDR3 loop spans 14 amino acids. Supplemented by reference TRBV7-8 and TRBJ2-2, the full variable domain reads GAGVSQSPRYKVAKRGQDVALRCDPISGHVSLFWYQQALGQGPEFLTYFQNEAQLDKSGLPSDRFFAERPEGSVSTLKIQRTQQEDSAVYLCASSPSDDTGELFFGEGSRLTVL.

CDR3 sequence reads: CASSLRLAGVSEQFF. In nucleotides, the CDR3 is TGTGCCAGCAGCTTAAGGCTAGCGGGAGTGTCTGAGCAGTTCTTC. The chain joins TRBV7-3 to TRBJ2-1, with 10 bases matching TRBD2. This CDR3 is 15 amino acids long. The germline V gene has CDR1 SGHTA and CDR2 FQGTGA. V was clipped by 1 base and J by 9 bases; unmatched bases: 6.

The V call is TRBV7-9, the J call TRBJ2-1, with 12 bases matching TRBD2. V dropped 1 base and J dropped 7; count of bases not matched to a gene: 5. The germline gives CDR1 SEHNR, CDR2 FQNEAQ (reference sequence). The length of the CDR3 is 16 residues. DNA of the CDR3: TGTGCCAGCAGCTTAGGCCTAGCGGGAGGGGGAAATGAGCAGTTCTTC. It encodes CASSLGLAGGGNEQFF. The variable domain in full, completed from reference TRBV7-9 and TRBJ2-1, reads DTGVSQNPRHKITKRGQNVTFRCDPISEHNRLYWYRQTLGQGPEFLTYFQNEAQLEKSRLLSDRFSAERPKGSFSTLEIQRTEQGDSAMYLCASSLGLAGGGNEQFFGPGTRLTVL.

V is TRBV4-3 and J is TRBJ2-7; TRBD2 aligns across 11 bases. The ends lost 5 bases at V and 3 bases at J; junction bases unmatched: 6. Germline V lookup: CDR1 LGHNA, CDR2 YSLEER. CDR3 length: 15 amino acids. In DNA, the CDR3 is TGCGCCAGCAGCACAGGGACTAGCGGACACTACGAGCAGTACTTC. Protein sequence: CASSTGTSGHYEQYF.

The chain has TRBV13 and TRBJ1-1, with a tentative D call TRBD1 (5 bases). This CDR3 is built from 13 residues. Germline V gene data show CDR1 as PRHDT and CDR2 as FYEKMQ (reference sequence). The V and J ends lost 3 bases and 5 bases respectively, with 10 bases between them. CDR3 residues: CASSFGTDTEAFF. CDR3 bases: TGTGCCAGCAGCTTCGGGACGGATACTGAAGCTTTCTTT.

CDR3 sequence: CATRPEIYLAGGQETQYF. The CDR3, as DNA: TGTGCCACCAGGCCCGAGATTTATCTAGCGGGAGGCCAAGAGACCCAGTACTTC. V usage is TRBV15 and J usage is TRBJ2-5; TRBD2 matches 11 bases. Germline V lookup: CDR1 LNHNV, CDR2 YYDKDF (reference sequence). Losses at the gene ends were 6 bases for V and 1 base for J; bases not matched to a gene: 13. The CDR3 extends over 18 amino acids.

This chain joins TRBV4-3 and TRBJ2-7; D is unclear. CDR1 and CDR2 from the germline V gene are LGHNA and YSLEER. V lost 1 base to trimming and J lost 3 bases, with 16 bases between them. The CDR3 has 16 amino acids. CDR3 residues: CASSQGGRTESYEQYF. DNA of the CDR3: TGCGCCAGCAGCCAAGGAGGCCGAACAGAGAGCTACGAGCAGTACTTC.

V is TRBV30 and J is TRBJ1-4; 7 nucleotides align to TRBD1. Germline loops: CDR1 GTSNPN, CDR2 SVGIG (reference sequence). The CDR3 covers 18 residues. The J segment lost 0 bases and the V segment lost 2 bases, leaving 12 bases of the junction unmatched. CDR3 residues: CAWSPGQAVVATNEKLFF. CDR3 nucleotide sequence: TGTGCCTGGAGTCCCGGACAGGCTGTTGTTGCAACTAATGAAAAACTGTTTTTT. Using reference TRBV30 and TRBJ1-4 for the parts outside the CDR3, the full variable domain is SQTIHQWPATLVQPVGSPLSLECTVEGTSNPNLYWYRQAAGRGLQLLFYSVGIGQISSEVPQNLSASRPQDRQFILSSKKLLLSDSGFYLCAWSPGQAVVATNEKLFFGSGTQLSVL.

In its sample, this clone was seen once. This sequence joins TRBV7-2 and TRBJ2-1, with a tentative D call TRBD2 (6 bases). V was trimmed by 4 bases and J by 9 bases, leaving 16 bases between them. The germline V gene encodes CDR1 SGHTA and CDR2 FQGNSA. The CDR3 is 14 amino acids. In nucleotides, the CDR3 is TGTGCCAGCAGCTCAAGGTTCAGGGACTCTGAGCAGTTCTTC. The encoded protein is CASSSRFRDSEQFF.

Worth noting for this clone: Different DNA sequences within this sample yield the same CDR3. The CDR3: CASSLGTDSYEQYF. CDR3 in DNA: TGCGCCAGCAGCTTGGGGACGGACTCCTACGAGCAGTACTTC. This rearrangement joins TRBV5-1 to TRBJ2-7, with D uncertain. This CDR3 is 14 amino acids long. V lost 0 bases to trimming and J lost 0 bases, with 7 bases between them. In germline, CDR1 is SGHRS, CDR2 YFSETQ.

The chain recombines TRBV15 with TRBJ2-7; D gene uncertain. The V end was cut by 1 base, the J end by 0 bases, with 10 bases between. The CDR3 consists of 15 residues. Germline CDR1 and CDR2: LNHNV and YYDKDF (reference sequence). The CDR3 nucleotides read TGTGCCACCAGCAGAGGCGCGGTAAGCTCCTACGAGCAGTACTTC. This codes for CATSRGAVSSYEQYF. Supplemented by reference TRBV15 and TRBJ2-7, the full variable domain reads DAMVIQNPRYQVTQFGKPVTLSCSQTLNHNVMYWYQQKSSQAPKLLFHYYDKDFNNEADTPDNFQSRRPNTSFCFLDIRSPGLGDTAMYLCATSRGAVSSYEQYFGPGTRLTVT.

The chain is built from TRBV6-4 and TRBJ1-2; 7 positions agree with TRBD1. Germline trimming cut 9 bases from V and 1 base from J; bases unmatched to any gene: 14. The CDR3 has 16 amino acids. In germline, CDR1 is MRHNA, CDR2 SNTAGT. The CDR3 reads CARIKGQPGFNYGYTF. The CDR3 DNA reads as TGTGCCAGGATAAAGGGACAGCCGGGATTTAACTATGGCTACACCTTC.

The chain combines TRBV9 with TRBJ2-1; unclear D gene. Deletions cut 0 bases from V and 3 bases from J, with 4 bases between. Per germline, CDR1 SGDLS and CDR2 YYNGEE. The CDR3 runs to 13 residues. CDR3 amino acids: CASSVGYYNEQFF. CDR3 DNA: TGTGCCAGCAGCGTAGGCTACTACAATGAGCAGTTCTTC.

The rearrangement joins TRBV18 to TRBJ2-7; 7 bases agree with TRBD2. The CDR3 loop spans 16 amino acids. Germline V CDR1 and CDR2: KGHSH, LQKENI. The J segment lost 2 bases and the V segment lost 3 bases, leaving 10 bases of the junction unmatched. For the CDR3, the DNA is TGTGCCAGCTCACCCCCGGGTAGTGGGGGGGCCTACGAGCAGTACTTC. This gives the protein CASSPPGSGGAYEQYF.

This clone was detected only a few times. The chain carries TRBV9 and TRBJ2-2; D not certain. This CDR3 spans 13 amino acids. Germline lookup yields CDR1 SGDLS and CDR2 YYNGEE. Trimming cost V 3 bases and J 4 bases, with 7 bases left between them. This chain's CDR3 is CASSEFLTGELFF. CDR3 sequence (DNA): TGTGCCAGCAGCGAGTTTCTCACCGGGGAGCTGTTTTTT.

V and J are TRBV28 and TRBJ2-7; 7 positions agree with TRBD1. After removal of 3 bases from V and 3 bases from J, the junction contained 8 bases not matched to a gene. The CDR3 length is 15 residues. Germline V gene sequence: CDR1 MDHEN, CDR2 SYDVKM. CDR3 coding DNA: TGTGCCAGCAGTTTCTTAGGGGGCCACTACTACGAGCAGTACTTC. Residues: CASSFLGGHYYEQYF.

The V and J genes are TRBV6-1 and TRBJ2-5, with 7 bases fitting TRBD1. Germline CDR1 reads MNHNS; CDR2 reads SASEGT. The CDR3 extends over 14 amino acids. J was trimmed by 5 bases and V by 2 bases; bases with no gene match: 5. The CDR3 loop reads CASSEPRGRETQYF. CDR3 nucleotides: TGTGCCAGCAGTGAACCTAGGGGGCGGGAGACCCAGTACTTC.

This clone was detected a few times. The rearrangement joins TRBV2 to TRBJ1-1, with 7 bases fitting TRBD1. CDR3 length: 14 amino acids. Unmatched junction bases numbered 3, after V lost 3 bases and J lost 2 bases. Germline V gives CDR1 SNHLY, CDR2 FYNNEI. The CDR3 protein is CASSEGQPNTEAFF. The CDR3 DNA is TGTGCCAGCAGTGAGGGACAGCCTAACACTGAAGCTTTCTTT.

V gene TRBV27 combines with J gene TRBJ2-5; TRBD2 is a possible D gene (6 bases). The length of the CDR3 is 15 residues. V gave up 5 bases and J gave up 1 base, with 14 bases separating them. Germline CDR1 reads MNHEY; CDR2 reads SMNVEV (reference sequence). CDR3 coding DNA: TGTGCCAGCAGTATAGTTGGGGGGAGCCAAGAGACCCAGTACTTC. It is translated as CASSIVGGSQETQYF.